One sample yielded the 16 T cell receptor beta chains listed below, sequenced in a study of T cells in localized non-small cell lung cancer. TCRdb's copy holds only in-frame clones and misses some; the assay was immunoSEQ multiplex PCR. The sample carries 50,000 to 70,000 clones, roughly 80% recorded once. Sequenced here: PBMCs, sampled before any cancer treatment. All receptors derive from a man between 40 and 70 years old with stage II lung adenocarcinoma.

The chain employs TRBV18 and TRBJ1-1; 8 bases align to TRBD1. This CDR3 region has 15 residues. Germline lookup yields CDR1 KGHSH and CDR2 LQKENI. V lost 5 bases to trimming and J lost 1 base; unmatched junction nucleotides: 6. CDR3 nucleotide sequence: TGTGCCAGCTCAACAAAAACAGGGGGGAACACTGAAGCTTTCTTT. This encodes CASSTKTGGNTEAFF.

The chain uses TRBV29-1 and TRBJ1-5; D not resolved. This CDR3 region has 11 residues. The germline V and J ends were trimmed by 4 bases and 7 bases, with 8 bases remaining between them. Germline CDR1 is SQVTM and CDR2 is ANQGSEA. The CDR3 spells CSVGEEQPQHF. The CDR3 DNA is TGCAGCGTTGGGGAGGAGCAGCCCCAGCATTTT.

The chain has TRBV29-1 and TRBJ2-5; 11 nucleotides line up with TRBD1. The CDR3 loop spans 13 amino acids. J gave up 4 bases and V 7 bases, and 5 bases lay outside the gene matches. Germline-derived CDR1 and CDR2 are SQVTM and ANQGSEA. The CDR3 DNA reads as TGCAGCGCGGACAGGGGGCAGGGAGAGACCCAGTACTTC. This sequence encodes CSADRGQGETQYF.

The chain uses TRBV9 and TRBJ1-3; D perhaps matches TRBD1 (5 bases). This CDR3 has 16 amino acids. V gave up 4 bases and J gave up 0 bases, with 14 bases separating them. Germline CDR1 SGDLS, CDR2 YYNGEE. The CDR3 region has the DNA TGTGCCAGCAGCCGTTCTACTCAGGGCTCTGGAAACACCATATATTTT. It codes for CASSRSTQGSGNTIYF.

The chain links TRBV19 to TRBJ1-3, with 8 bases that match TRBD1. This CDR3 is 18 amino acids long. V was clipped by 5 bases and J by 2 bases; unmatched bases: 14. From germline, CDR1 is LNHDA and CDR2 SQIVND (reference sequence). CDR3 coding DNA: TGTGCCAGTAGTTTAGGGACAGGAGAAAGGCGACCTGGAAACACCATATATTTT. Amino acids: CASSLGTGERRPGNTIYF.

Only one count was recorded for this clone. The chain uses TRBV10-3 and TRBJ2-2; 7 bases are shared with TRBD2. CDR1 and CDR2 from the germline V gene are ENHRY and SYGVKD. This CDR3 is built from 13 residues. The V gene end was trimmed by 10 bases and the J gene end by 4 bases; junction bases not matched to a gene: 6. CDR3 amino acids: CATAGESTGELFF. The CDR3, as DNA: TGTGCCACCGCGGGGGAGAGCACCGGGGAGCTGTTTTTT.

This clone was recorded only once. The genes are TRBV5-4 and TRBJ2-1; 10 bases fit TRBD2. The CDR3 extends over 16 amino acids. The germline gives CDR1 SGHNT, CDR2 YYREEE (reference sequence). Trimming cost V 5 bases and J 1 base; bases outside gene matches: 6. CDR3 in DNA: TGTGCCAGCAGACCCAGCGGGAGGGCGTCCTACAATGAGCAGTTCTTC. Its translation is CASRPSGRASYNEQFF.

About this clone itself: Other DNA sequences from this sample encode an identical CDR3 as well. This chain links TRBV6-6 with TRBJ2-5, with 7 nucleotides matching TRBD2. Germline trimming cut 2 bases from V and 2 bases from J; bases unmatched to any gene: 2. The CDR3 length is 14 residues. In germline, CDR1 is MNHNY, CDR2 SVGAGI (reference sequence). The CDR3 is CASSYGGGQETQYF. The DNA for the CDR3 is TGTGCCAGCAGTTACGGGGGGGGGCAAGAGACCCAGTACTTC.

V gene TRBV9 combines with J gene TRBJ2-3; 7 bases map to TRBD2. The CDR3 spans 15 residues. Germline values: CDR1 SGDLS, CDR2 YYNGEE. Trimming cost V 0 bases and J 3 bases; bases outside gene matches: 4. CDR3 DNA: TGTGCCAGCAGCGTAGGGGCGGGAGCAACAGATACGCAGTATTTT. Protein product: CASSVGAGATDTQYF.

This clone appeared a single time. This chain connects TRBV30 to TRBJ1-4; D might be TRBD1 (5 bases). Germline CDR1 GTSNPN, CDR2 SVGIG (reference sequence). V dropped 4 bases and J dropped 11 bases, with 20 bases sitting between them. The CDR3 extends over 14 amino acids. CDR3 in amino acids: CAWTGSLWDFKLFF. The CDR3, as DNA: TGTGCCTGGACAGGGTCTCTTTGGGATTTTAAACTGTTTTTT.

The genes are TRBV7-9 and TRBJ2-2, with TRBD2 matching over 7 bases. The CDR3 is 15 residues long. Germline values: CDR1 SEHNR, CDR2 FQNEAQ (reference sequence). V lost 2 bases to trimming and J lost 6 bases; unmatched junction nucleotides: 6. The CDR3 reads CASSLLAGAAGELFF. As DNA, the CDR3 is TGTGCCAGCAGCTTATTAGCGGGTGCCGCCGGGGAGCTGTTTTTT.

This chain uses TRBV30 with TRBJ1-5; tentative D call: TRBD1 (5 bases). The CDR3 consists of 14 residues. The germline V gene encodes CDR1 GTSNPN and CDR2 SVGIG (reference sequence). V lost 0 bases and J 8 bases, leaving 14 bases between the germline ends. CDR3 nucleotide sequence: TGTGCCTGGAGTGTACGTGGGGGTTGGGAGCCCCAGCATTTT. It is translated as CAWSVRGGWEPQHF.

The chain uses TRBV6-5 and TRBJ2-1, with TRBD2 identical over 10 bases. J lost 7 bases, V lost 4 bases, and 7 bases had no gene match. Germline V gives CDR1 MNHEY, CDR2 SVGAGI. The CDR3 spans 15 residues. The CDR3 DNA reads TGTGCCAGCAGTTCTAGCGGGAGTAGGAAGAATGAGCAGTTCTTC. Protein: CASSSSGSRKNEQFF.

The rearrangement joins TRBV11-2 to TRBJ1-1, with 7 nucleotides matching TRBD1. Germline V CDR1 and CDR2: SGHAT, FQNNGV. The length of the CDR3 is 13 residues. V shed 1 base and J 5 bases; nucleotides not matched to a gene: 1. CDR3 residues: CASSLAGGTEAFF. CDR3 bases: TGTGCCAGCAGCTTAGCAGGGGGGACTGAAGCTTTCTTT.

This rearrangement joins TRBV7-2 to TRBJ2-5; D remains unclear. This CDR3 region has 13 residues. Trimming pared 2 bases from V and 5 bases from J, leaving 9 bases between. The germline V gene encodes CDR1 SGHTA and CDR2 FQGNSA. The CDR3 nucleotides are TGTGCCAGCAGCTTACTACTGATTGAGACCCAGTACTTC. It is translated as CASSLLLIETQYF.

This sequence joins TRBV6-6 and TRBJ1-5; TRBD1 might be the D (6 bases). This CDR3 is built from 14 residues. V lost 8 bases, J lost 3 bases, and 14 bases lay in between. From germline, CDR1 is MNHNY and CDR2 SVGAGI (reference sequence). CDR3 sequence reads: CASRGGANNQPQHF. CDR3 in DNA: TGTGCCAGCCGCGGGGGGGCAAACAATCAGCCCCAGCATTTT.